This TCR beta chain was recovered during a study of T-cell memory formation after mild COVID-19. In the study overall: The two donors had largely donor-specific TCR clusters.

Study-wide findings and caveats: Pre-infection memory contained some responding clones, which suggested that cross-reactive memory had joined. The authors left the SARS-CoV-2 specificity of second-wave clones peaking on day 37 unconfirmed. Mostly located in CM and EM were contracting CD4+ clones, with contracting CD8+ clones located in EMRA.

TCRdb re-analysed the 5' RACE reads in MiXCR, keeping a single row per CDR3 protein. Altogether under 550,000 distinct CDR3 sequences are present, 18% being singletons, with the ten largest covering roughly an eighth. For this clonotype: Its antigen is not identified.

Trimming left V 2 bases short and J 1 base short, with 14 bases between. CDR3 length: 16 amino acids. Specimen: PBMCs or a T cell subset sorted from them (not recorded which). The sequence was collected from an adult woman who had mild COVID-19 (a few samples of this study predate the infection). Cell type and time point are not known. The gene calls are TRBV12-3 or TRBV12-4 and TRBJ1-1; a possible D gene is TRBD1 (6 bases). CDR3 loop: CASSLQGHPTNTEAFF. The CDR3 DNA reads TGTGCCAGCAGTTTACAGGGACACCCAACGAACACTGAAGCTTTCTTT.